The 17 T cell receptor beta chains given below trace back to one sample, sequenced in a study of identical twins. TCRdb re-called the 5' RACE reads with MiXCR, one entry per CDR3 protein. The sample carries a few hundred thousand distinct CDR3 sequences, about 8.5% recorded once. A further study also used this sample, focusing on yellow fever vaccine responses in identical twins.

Sequenced material: CD8+ T cells sorted from blood. All receptors derive from a woman in her late teens or twenties in good health.

This clonotype was detected ten times or more. The V gene is TRBV3-1, the J gene TRBJ2-2; D remains ambiguous. Trimming took off 6 bases at V and 7 bases at J, with 6 bases between the two ends. This CDR3 spans 11 amino acids. Germline CDR1 is LGHDT and CDR2 is YNNKEL (reference sequence). CDR3 nucleotides: TGTGCCAGCAGTCAGGACGGGGAGCTGTTTTTT. Protein product: CASSQDGELFF.

The chain couples TRBV10-2 to TRBJ1-5; D may be TRBD1 (5 bases). The V gene lost 3 bases and the J gene lost 3 bases, with 21 bases spanning the gap. This CDR3 is 18 amino acids long. CDR1 is WSHSY, CDR2 SAAADI, per germline. The CDR3 is CASSDPSGYVRDNQPQHF. Written as DNA, the CDR3 is TGCGCCAGCAGTGATCCGTCAGGGTACGTTCGTGACAATCAGCCCCAGCATTTT.

The chain has TRBV11-2 and TRBJ2-2, with D perhaps TRBD2 (6 bases). Germline loops: CDR1 SGHAT, CDR2 FQNNGV. The V gene lost 4 bases and the J gene lost 5 bases, with 26 bases spanning the gap. This CDR3 region has 19 residues. The CDR3 nucleotides are TGTGCCAGCAGCTCGACTAGTTTAGTGGTTTTGGGATGGACCGGGGAGCTGTTTTTT. Translated, it gives CASSSTSLVVLGWTGELFF.

This clonotype appeared a few times. V gene TRBV6-2 or TRBV6-3 combines with J gene TRBJ2-1; 10 bases are a match to TRBD1. The length of the CDR3 is 20 residues. The J segment lost 2 bases and the V segment lost 5 bases, leaving 18 bases of the junction unmatched. The germline gives CDR1 MNHEY, CDR2 SVGEGT. The CDR3 sequence: CASSRTLGTGVRPTYNEQFF. The DNA for the CDR3 is TGTGCCAGCAGTCGTACCCTCGGGACAGGGGTTCGCCCCACCTACAATGAGCAGTTCTTC.

This clonotype has at least ten counts. The CDR3 region has the DNA TGCAGCGTTGAAGGGACAGGGGAAGGAACTCCTGAAGCTTTCTTT. As protein: CSVEGTGEGTPEAFF. This chain links TRBV29-1 with TRBJ1-1, with 9 bases identical to TRBD1. This CDR3 spans 15 amino acids. After removal of 1 base from V and 6 bases from J, the junction contained 9 bases not matched to a gene. Per germline, CDR1 SQVTM and CDR2 ANQGSEA.

This clonotype has just a few counts. This chain links TRBV2 with TRBJ2-1; 9 positions agree with TRBD2. The CDR3 runs 12 residues. The trim removed 11 bases at V and 8 bases at J, leaving 7 bases unmatched. CDR1 SNHLY and CDR2 FYNNEI come from the germline V gene. The CDR3: CAAGGPPHEQFF. The CDR3 region has the DNA TGTGCCGCGGGGGGGCCGCCCCATGAGCAGTTCTTC.

This clonotype was picked up a small number of times. This sequence joins TRBV7-6 and TRBJ2-5; D may be TRBD2 (5 bases). V lost 5 bases, J lost 8 bases, and 15 bases lay in between. The CDR3 totals 13 residues. In germline, CDR1 is SGHVS, CDR2 FNYEAQ. CDR3 loop: CASSLRIRETQYF. DNA of the CDR3: TGTGCCAGCAGCCTCCGGATCCGGGAAACCCAGTACTTC.

In its sample, this clonotype was seen a few times. This chain links TRBV27 with TRBJ2-7, with D perhaps given as TRBD1 or TRBD2 (5 bases each). The CDR3 sequence is 15 residues long. V was cut by 2 bases and J by 2 bases, with 13 bases left in between. Germline values: CDR1 MNHEY, CDR2 SMNVEV (reference sequence). The CDR3 loop is CASSLGGRVAYEQYF. The CDR3 coding sequence is TGTGCCAGCAGTTTAGGAGGCAGGGTCGCCTACGAGCAGTACTTC.

At least ten counts were recorded for this clonotype. V gene TRBV4-3 combines with J gene TRBJ2-7, with 16 bases identical to TRBD2. The junction had 2 bases not matched to a gene; V was cut back by 4 bases and J by 5 bases. The germline gives CDR1 LGHNA, CDR2 YSLEER. This CDR3 spans 15 amino acids. CDR3 in amino acids: CASSPGTSGRDEQYF. The CDR3 nucleotides read TGCGCCAGCAGCCCGGGGACTAGCGGGAGGGACGAGCAGTACTTC.

This clonotype was counted only a few times. The chain links TRBV10-3 to TRBJ1-5; a possible D gene is TRBD1 (6 bases). Trimming pared 6 bases from V and 0 bases from J, leaving 12 bases between. Germline lookup yields CDR1 ENHRY and CDR2 SYGVKD. The CDR3 has 15 amino acids. CDR3 region: CAISRTEDSNQPQHF. The CDR3 DNA reads TGTGCCATCAGCCGGACAGAAGATAGCAATCAGCCCCAGCATTTT.

This clonotype was picked up a small number of times. This CDR3 reads CASSYGTAGNEQFF. The DNA of the CDR3 is TGTGCCAGCAGCTATGGGACAGCGGGCAATGAGCAGTTCTTC. The chain combines TRBV12-3 or TRBV12-4 with TRBJ2-1; D perhaps matches TRBD1 (7 bases). Trimming removed 6 bases at V and 6 bases at J, with 15 bases between. CDR3 length: 14 residues.

The chain combines TRBV7-6 with TRBJ2-7, with TRBD1 matching over 8 bases. The CDR3 contains 15 residues. V shed 3 bases, J shed 0 bases, and the junction held 4 bases outside the gene matches. Per germline, CDR1 SGHVS and CDR2 FNYEAQ. DNA for the CDR3: TGTGCCAGCAGCTTCGGACAGGGAAACTCCTACGAGCAGTACTTC. Its protein is CASSFGQGNSYEQYF.

This clonotype was detected ten times or more. The genes are TRBV11-3 and TRBJ1-4, with TRBD1 matching over 7 bases. CDR1 is SGHNT, CDR2 YENEEA, per germline. Trimming at V came to 5 bases and at J to 10 bases, leaving 13 bases not matched to a gene. This CDR3 has 15 amino acids. The CDR3 sequence is CASSPTGVDVGKLFF. CDR3 DNA: TGTGCCAGCAGCCCCACAGGGGTTGATGTCGGAAAACTGTTTTTT.

The J gene is TRBJ2-7, the V gene TRBV29-1; D call uncertain. Trimming cost V 7 bases and J 2 bases, with 15 bases left between them. CDR1 is SQVTM, CDR2 ANQGSEA, per germline. This CDR3 contains 13 residues. The CDR3 here is CSATLATAYEQYF. CDR3 DNA: TGCAGCGCTACTTTGGCAACAGCCTACGAGCAGTACTTC.

The sample holds many counts of this clonotype. This chain connects TRBV4-3 to TRBJ2-3; 7 bases agree with TRBD1. Trimming removed 0 bases from V and 3 bases from J; junction bases left unmatched: 6. Germline lookup yields CDR1 LGHNA and CDR2 YSLEER. The CDR3 extends over 16 amino acids. The CDR3 DNA reads as TGCGCCAGCAGCCAAGATAGGAAGGGGGCGACAGATACGCAGTATTTT. Protein product: CASSQDRKGATDTQYF.

As for this clonotype: Mismatch with germline at one junction end may stem from a read error. The rearrangement links TRBV7-7 to TRBJ2-2; D gene ambiguous. Germline lookup yields CDR1 SSHAT and CDR2 FNYEAQ (reference sequence). This CDR3 has 15 amino acids. CDR3 amino acids: CASSPPDPNTGELFF. The CDR3 DNA reads TGTGCTAGCAGCCCGCCTGACCCGAACACCGGGGAGCTGTTTTTT.

This clonotype was found many times. The chain employs TRBV28 and TRBJ2-1; 14 bases align to TRBD2. CDR1 and CDR2 from the germline V gene are MDHEN and SYDVKM. The J segment lost 14 bases and the V segment lost 6 bases, leaving 6 bases of the junction unmatched. The CDR3 length is 13 residues. The CDR3, as DNA: TGTGCCAGCAGGGGACTAGCGGGAGTTAGTAAGTTCTTC. Its protein is CASRGLAGVSKFF.